This T cell receptor beta chain was captured in a study of Ad26.COV2.S vaccination and SARS-CoV-2 variants. Study-wide background: Among those in the COV1001 Ad26.COV2.S trial arm was the donor. The authors gave Ad26.COV2.S intramuscularly, either once or twice 56 days apart.

Some clones are missing from TCRdb's copy, which holds only in-frame ones; the method was immunoSEQ multiplex PCR. The sample carries more than 400,000 clones, about 90% recorded once. CDR1 and CDR2 (germline): SQVTM, ANQGSEA. V lost 4 bases and J lost 12; bases outside the gene matches: 11. The CDR3 sequence is 12 residues long. Treatment described: some 19 received Ad26.COV2.S at low or high dose, single or two shots; 5 received placebo; per-sample allocation not given. On day 63 after the first injection, vaccine and placebo recipients gave samples. The TCR sequence derives from a person between 18 and 60 years old who received the Ad26.COV2.S COVID-19 vaccine or a placebo. The starting material was peripheral blood, obtained in a trial of Ad26.COV2.S vaccine versus placebo. The chain uses TRBV29-1 and TRBJ1-1; 7 positions match TRBD1. As DNA, the CDR3 is TGCAGCGTTGTCCGACAGGGTGCGGATACTTTCTTT. Amino acid sequence: CSVVRQGADTFF. The whole variable domain, remainder taken from reference TRBV29-1 and TRBJ1-1, is SAVISQKPSRDICQRGTSLTIQCQVDSQVTMMFWYRQQPGQSLTLIATANQGSEATYESGFVIDKFPISRPNLTFSTLTVSNMSPEDSSIYLCSVVRQGADTFFGQGTRLTVV.